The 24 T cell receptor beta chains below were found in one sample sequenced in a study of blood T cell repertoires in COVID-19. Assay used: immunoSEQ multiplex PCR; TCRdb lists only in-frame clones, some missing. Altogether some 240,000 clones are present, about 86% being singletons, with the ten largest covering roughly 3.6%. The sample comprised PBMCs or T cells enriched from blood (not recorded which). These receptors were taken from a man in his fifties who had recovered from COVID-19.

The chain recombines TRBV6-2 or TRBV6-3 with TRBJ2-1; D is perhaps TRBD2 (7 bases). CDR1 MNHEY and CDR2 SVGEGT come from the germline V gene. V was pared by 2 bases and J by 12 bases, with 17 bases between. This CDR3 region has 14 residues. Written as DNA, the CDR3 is TGTGCCAGCAGTTACCCGGGGCGCGGGGGCGGGCAGTTCTTC. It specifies CASSYPGRGGGQFF.

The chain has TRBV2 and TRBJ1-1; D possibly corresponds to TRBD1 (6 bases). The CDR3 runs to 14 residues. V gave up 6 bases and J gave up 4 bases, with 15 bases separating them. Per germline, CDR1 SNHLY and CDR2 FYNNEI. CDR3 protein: CASRDPGQGTEAFF. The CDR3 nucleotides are TGTGCCAGCAGAGATCCGGGACAAGGCACTGAAGCTTTCTTT.

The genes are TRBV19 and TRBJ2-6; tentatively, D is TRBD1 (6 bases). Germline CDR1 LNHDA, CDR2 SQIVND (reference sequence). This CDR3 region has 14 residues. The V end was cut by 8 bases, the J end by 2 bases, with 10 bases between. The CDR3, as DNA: TGTGCCAGTCGATCAGGGGCTGGGGCCAACGTCCTGACTTTC. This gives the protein CASRSGAGANVLTF.

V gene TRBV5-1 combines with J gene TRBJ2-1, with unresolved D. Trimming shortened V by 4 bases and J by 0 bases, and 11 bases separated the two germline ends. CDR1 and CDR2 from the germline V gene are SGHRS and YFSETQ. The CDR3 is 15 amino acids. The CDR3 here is CASSPAALSYNEQFF. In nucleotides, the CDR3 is TGCGCCAGCAGCCCCGCGGCTCTCTCCTACAATGAGCAGTTCTTC.

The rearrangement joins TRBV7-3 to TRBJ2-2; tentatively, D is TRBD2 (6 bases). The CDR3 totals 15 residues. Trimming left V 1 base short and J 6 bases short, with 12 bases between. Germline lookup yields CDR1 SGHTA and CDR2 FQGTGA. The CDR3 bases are TGTGCCAGCAGCTTAAAACGGGAGAGGTCCGGGGAGCTGTTTTTT. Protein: CASSLKRERSGELFF.

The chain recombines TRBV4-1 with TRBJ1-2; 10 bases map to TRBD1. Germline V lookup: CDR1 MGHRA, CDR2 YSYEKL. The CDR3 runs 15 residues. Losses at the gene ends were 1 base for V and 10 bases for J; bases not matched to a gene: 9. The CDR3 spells CASSQARQGAPFYTF. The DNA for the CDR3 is TGCGCCAGCAGCCAAGCGAGACAGGGGGCACCCTTCTACACCTTC.

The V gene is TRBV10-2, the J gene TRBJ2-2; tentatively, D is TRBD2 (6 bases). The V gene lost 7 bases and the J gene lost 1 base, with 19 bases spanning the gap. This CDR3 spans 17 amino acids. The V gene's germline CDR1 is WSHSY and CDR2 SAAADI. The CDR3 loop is CASTRDSATLNTGELFF. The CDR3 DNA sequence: TGCGCCAGCACTCGGGACTCTGCTACTCTGAACACCGGGGAGCTGTTTTTT.

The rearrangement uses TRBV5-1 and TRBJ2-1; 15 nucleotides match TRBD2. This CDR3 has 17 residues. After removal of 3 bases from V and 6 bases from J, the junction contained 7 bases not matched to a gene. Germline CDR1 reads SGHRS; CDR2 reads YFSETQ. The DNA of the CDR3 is TGCGCCAGCAGCTCGGGACTAGCGGGGGGCCGGGGCAATGAGCAGTTCTTC. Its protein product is CASSSGLAGGRGNEQFF. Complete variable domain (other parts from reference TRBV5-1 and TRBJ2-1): KAGVTQTPRYLIKTRGQQVTLSCSPISGHRSVSWYQQTPGQGLQFLFEYFSETQRNKGNFPGRFSGRQFSNSRSEMNVSTLELGDSALYLCASSSGLAGGRGNEQFFGPGTRLTVL.

CDR3 coding DNA: TGTGCCAGCAGCCCTAACCAAGAGACCCAGTACTTC. Translation gives CASSPNQETQYF. The genes are TRBV5-8 and TRBJ2-5; D gene ambiguous. Trimming removed 4 bases at V and 0 bases at J, with 4 bases between. This CDR3 has 12 amino acids. The germline V gene encodes CDR1 SGHTS and CDR2 YDEGEE. Drawing the rest from reference TRBV5-8 and TRBJ2-5, the complete variable domain is EAGVTQSPTHLIKTRGQQATLRCSPISGHTSVYWYQQALGLGLQFLLWYDEGEERNRGNFPPRFSGRQFPNYSSELNVNALELEDSALYLCASSPNQETQYFGPGTRLLVL.

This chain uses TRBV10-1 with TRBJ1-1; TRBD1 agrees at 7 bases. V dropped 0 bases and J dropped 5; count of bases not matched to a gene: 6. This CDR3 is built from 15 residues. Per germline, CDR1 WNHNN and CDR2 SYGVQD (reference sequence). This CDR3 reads CASSESKGAGTEAFF. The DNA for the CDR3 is TGCGCCAGCAGTGAGTCCAAGGGGGCTGGTACTGAAGCTTTCTTT.

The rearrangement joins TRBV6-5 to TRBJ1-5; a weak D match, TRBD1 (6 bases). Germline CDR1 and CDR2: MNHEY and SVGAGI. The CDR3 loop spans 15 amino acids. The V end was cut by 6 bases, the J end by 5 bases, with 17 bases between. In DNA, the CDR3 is TGTGCCAGCAGCGCTTTTACAGGGATTCATCAGCCCCAGCATTTT. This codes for CASSAFTGIHQPQHF.

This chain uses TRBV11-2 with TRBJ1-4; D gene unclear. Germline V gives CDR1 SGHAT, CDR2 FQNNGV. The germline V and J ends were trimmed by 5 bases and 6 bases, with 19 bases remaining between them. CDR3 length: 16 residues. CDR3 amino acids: CASSHLSGLRDEKLFF. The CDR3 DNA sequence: TGTGCCAGCAGCCACCTTTCCGGTCTCCGGGATGAAAAACTGTTTTTT.

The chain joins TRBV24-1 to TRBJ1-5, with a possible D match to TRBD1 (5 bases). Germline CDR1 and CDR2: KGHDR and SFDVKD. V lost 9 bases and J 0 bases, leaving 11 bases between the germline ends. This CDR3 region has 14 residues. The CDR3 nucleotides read TGTGCCACCGGGCGGGGGGGTAGCAATCAGCCCCAGCATTTT. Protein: CATGRGGSNQPQHF.

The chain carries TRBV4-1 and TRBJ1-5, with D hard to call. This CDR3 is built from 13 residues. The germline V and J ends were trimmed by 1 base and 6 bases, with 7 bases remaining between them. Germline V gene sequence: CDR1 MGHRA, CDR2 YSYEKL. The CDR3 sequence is CASSQGFIQPQHF. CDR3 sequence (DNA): TGCGCCAGCAGCCAAGGTTTTATTCAGCCCCAGCATTTT.

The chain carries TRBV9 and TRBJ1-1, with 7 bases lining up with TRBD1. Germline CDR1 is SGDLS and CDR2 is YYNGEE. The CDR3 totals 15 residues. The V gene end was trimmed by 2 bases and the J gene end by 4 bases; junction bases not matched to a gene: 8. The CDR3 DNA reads TGTGCCAGCAGCGTCGACCAGGGGGACGGCACTGAAGCTTTCTTT. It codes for CASSVDQGDGTEAFF.

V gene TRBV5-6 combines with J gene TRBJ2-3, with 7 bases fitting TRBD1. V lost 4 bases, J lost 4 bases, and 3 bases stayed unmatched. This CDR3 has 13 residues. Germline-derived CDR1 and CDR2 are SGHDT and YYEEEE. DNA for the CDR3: TGTGCCAGCAGCCGACAGGGACCAGATACGCAGTATTTT. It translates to CASSRQGPDTQYF.

The CDR3 bases are TGCGCCAGCAGCCAGGAGAGACAGGGGACCCGCCACGAGCAGTACTTC. Translation: CASSQERQGTRHEQYF. The chain employs TRBV4-3 and TRBJ2-7, with TRBD1 identical over 8 bases. V dropped 3 bases and J dropped 5; count of bases not matched to a gene: 12. The CDR3 spans 16 residues. Germline values: CDR1 LGHNA, CDR2 YSLEER.

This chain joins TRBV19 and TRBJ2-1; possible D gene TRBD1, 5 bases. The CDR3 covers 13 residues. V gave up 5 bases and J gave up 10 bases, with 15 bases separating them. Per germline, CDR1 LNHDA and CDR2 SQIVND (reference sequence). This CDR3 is CASSFMGLQEQFF. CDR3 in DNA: TGTGCCAGTAGTTTCATGGGGCTCCAGGAGCAGTTCTTC.

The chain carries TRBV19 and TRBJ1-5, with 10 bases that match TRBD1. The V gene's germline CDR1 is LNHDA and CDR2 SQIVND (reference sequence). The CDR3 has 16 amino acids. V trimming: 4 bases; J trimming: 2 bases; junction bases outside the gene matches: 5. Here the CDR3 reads CASSKTGGGRNQPQHF. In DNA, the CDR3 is TGTGCCAGTAGTAAGACAGGGGGCGGGCGCAATCAGCCCCAGCATTTT.

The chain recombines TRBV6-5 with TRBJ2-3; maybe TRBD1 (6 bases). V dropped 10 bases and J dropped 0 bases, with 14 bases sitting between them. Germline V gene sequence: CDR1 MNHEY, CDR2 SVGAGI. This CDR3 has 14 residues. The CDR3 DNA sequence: TGTGCCACCCTAGACAGGCTCAGCACAGATACGCAGTATTTT. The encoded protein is CATLDRLSTDTQYF.

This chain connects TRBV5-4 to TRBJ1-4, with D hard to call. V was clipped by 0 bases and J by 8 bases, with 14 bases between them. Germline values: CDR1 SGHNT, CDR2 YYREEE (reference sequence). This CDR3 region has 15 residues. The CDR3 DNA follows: TGTGCCAGCAGCTTGGAGGCAGGTGTCGGAGAAAAACTGTTTTTT. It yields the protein CASSLEAGVGEKLFF.

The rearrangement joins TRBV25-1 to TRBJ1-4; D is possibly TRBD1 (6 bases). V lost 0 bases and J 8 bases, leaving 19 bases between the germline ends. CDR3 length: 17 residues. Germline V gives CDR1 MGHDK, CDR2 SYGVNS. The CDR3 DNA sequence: TGTGCCAGCAGTGAATATATGACAGGCTCTTTGCGGGAAAAACTGTTTTTT. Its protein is CASSEYMTGSLREKLFF.

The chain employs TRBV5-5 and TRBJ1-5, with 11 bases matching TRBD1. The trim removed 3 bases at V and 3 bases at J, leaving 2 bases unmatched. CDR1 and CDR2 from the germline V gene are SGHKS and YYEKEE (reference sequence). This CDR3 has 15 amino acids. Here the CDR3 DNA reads TGTGCCAGCAGCTGGGGACAGGGGGTCAATCAGCCCCAGCATTTT. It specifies CASSWGQGVNQPQHF.

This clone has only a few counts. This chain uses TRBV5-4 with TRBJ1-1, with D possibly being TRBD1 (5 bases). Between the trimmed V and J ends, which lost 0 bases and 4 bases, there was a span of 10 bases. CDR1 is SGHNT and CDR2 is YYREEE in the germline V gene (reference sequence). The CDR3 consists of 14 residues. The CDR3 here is CASSLVRAPTEAFF. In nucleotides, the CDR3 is TGTGCCAGCAGCTTGGTCAGGGCGCCCACTGAAGCTTTCTTT.